This paragraph covers one T cell receptor beta chain sequence. Its antigen is still unknown. This entry belongs to a study of PD-1 blockade in classical Hodgkin lymphoma. Regarding the study as a whole: Any patient who commenced nivolumab under 1 year after ASCT was excluded. Patients newly diagnosed and complete responders had comparable baseline diversity.

With 6 bases removed from V and 2 bases from J, the gap between germline ends came to 15 bases. From germline, CDR1 is SNHLY and CDR2 FYNNEI. This CDR3 has 15 residues. Here immunoSEQ multiplex PCR was the method, and the copy in TCRdb shows in-frame clones only, minus some. The repertoire has under 40,000 clones, around four fifths of them found once; the top ten carry approximately 9.8%. Stated time point: cycle 4 day 1 (C4D1), after 6 weeks of nivolumab. Relapse was seen in all patients after autologous stem cell transplantation, and brentuximab vedotin exposure was variable. V and J are TRBV2 and TRBJ2-3, with TRBD2 as a possible D gene (5 bases). The material sequenced was peripheral blood mononuclear cells (PBMCs), taken before the fourth cycle of nivolumab. The receptor was isolated from a human donor with classical Hodgkin lymphoma. In nucleotides, the CDR3 is TGTGCCAGCAGCCCTCGTTCCGGGGACACAGATACGCAGTATTTT. Its protein is CASSPRSGDTDTQYF.